Listed below are T cell receptor beta chains from one sample, sequenced in a study of identical twins. TCRdb processed the 5' RACE reads anew with MiXCR; each CDR3 protein has one entry. The sample shows around 1.7 million distinct CDR3 sequences, under 35% of them seen only once. Sequenced input: cord blood. Receptors originate from a newborn girl in good health. The CDR3 runs from the conserved cysteine through the conserved F or W. D genes are given only for firm matches. Some rows have no size entry. The others give once, few or many, or a class for an expanded clone.

clone size	D gene	V gene	J gene	CDR3 protein	CDR3 DNA
.	.	TRBV15	TRBJ2-5	CATSRDRGSYNEQYF	TGTGCCACCAGCAGAGACCGAGGGTCCTACAATGAGCAGTACTTC
few	.	TRBV3-1	TRBJ1-4	CASSRNGGRSEKLFF	TGTGCCAGCAGCCGGAATGGGGGGCGGAGTGAAAAACTGTTTTTT
few	.	TRBV24-1	TRBJ1-5	CATSAGQPQHF	TGTGCCACCAGTGCGGGTCAGCCCCAGCATTTT
.	.	TRBV13	TRBJ2-5	CASSLGHGGNEQYF	TGTGCCAGCAGCTTAGGACACGGAGGCAATGAGCAGTACTTC
many	.	TRBV7-9	TRBJ2-5	CASSLYDSLPQETQYF	TGTGCCAGCAGCCTTTACGACAGCCTACCTCAAGAGACCCAGTACTTC
.	TRBD1	TRBV4-1	TRBJ2-7	CASSPGQGTHYEQYF	TGCGCCAGCAGCCCGGGACAGGGGACCCACTACGAGCAGTACTTC
many	.	TRBV12-3/TRBV12-4	TRBJ1-2	CASSFAGGYTF	TGTGCCAGCAGTTTTGCGGGGGGCTACACCTTC
few	TRBD2	TRBV13	TRBJ2-7	CASSLGPIGSGRASYEQYF	TGTGCCAGCAGCTTAGGTCCCATAGGTAGCGGGAGAGCGTCCTACGAGCAGTACTTC
few	.	TRBV24-1	TRBJ1-5	CATNSPPSNQPQHF	TGTGCCACCAACAGCCCACCTAGCAATCAGCCCCAGCATTTT
many	.	TRBV12-3/TRBV12-4	TRBJ1-6	CASSHRFNSPLHF	TGTGCCAGCAGTCACAGGTTTAATTCACCCCTCCACTTT
few	.	TRBV6-5	TRBJ1-2	CASSYSTSSNGYTF	TGTGCCAGCAGTTACTCGACCAGTTCCAATGGCTACACCTTC
.	TRBD2	TRBV6-5	TRBJ2-3	CASSTLAGTTDTQYF	TGTGCCAGCAGCACCCTAGCGGGCACCACAGATACGCAGTATTTT
.	.	TRBV4-2	TRBJ2-7	CTSSQGRTVSSYEQYF	TGTACCAGCAGCCAAGGAAGGACAGTGAGCTCCTACGAGCAGTACTTC
.	TRBD1	TRBV11-2	TRBJ1-2	CASSWATGANYGYTF	TGTGCCAGCAGCTGGGCTACAGGGGCTAACTATGGCTACACCTTC
.	.	TRBV20-1	TRBJ2-1	CSARGGGVSSYNEQFF	TGCAGTGCTAGAGGGGGCGGGGTCTCTTCCTACAATGAGCAGTTCTTC
.	.	TRBV6-2/TRBV6-3	TRBJ2-1	CASSLTGTLPYNEQFF	TGTGCCAGCAGTTTGACCGGGACCCTTCCCTACAATGAGCAGTTCTTC
few	.	TRBV2	TRBJ1-2	CASSANVVGYTF	TGTGCCAGCAGCGCGAACGTTGTCGGCTACACCTTC
.	TRBD2	TRBV5-1	TRBJ2-7	CASSLGPGLAGSYEQYF	TGCGCCAGCAGCTTGGGGCCTGGACTAGCCGGTTCCTACGAGCAGTACTTC
.	.	TRBV12-3/TRBV12-4	TRBJ2-1	CASSWGGASEQFF	TGTGCCAGCAGTTGGGGCGGGGCCAGTGAGCAGTTCTTC
.	TRBD1	TRBV10-1	TRBJ2-3	CASSERGTAVTDTQYF	TGCGCCAGCAGTGAGAGGGGGACAGCTGTGACAGATACGCAGTATTTT
few	TRBD2	TRBV11-3	TRBJ2-1	CASSSLGKRGINEQFF	TGTGCCAGCAGCTCCCTGGGCAAGCGGGGGATCAATGAGCAGTTCTTC
.	.	TRBV4-1	TRBJ2-7	CASSQGFEYEQYF	TGCGCCAGCAGTCAAGGATTCGAATACGAGCAGTACTTC
few	.	TRBV2	TRBJ2-7	CATKGLYEQYF	TGTGCCACCAAGGGACTCTACGAGCAGTACTTC
few	.	TRBV5-4	TRBJ2-1	CASSPRTVPFNEQFF	TGTGCCAGCAGCCCTAGGACAGTCCCCTTCAATGAGCAGTTCTTC
few	.	TRBV7-9	TRBJ1-4	CASSLRTALNEKLFF	TGTGCCAGCAGCTTGAGGACAGCTCTTAATGAAAAACTGTTTTTT
.	.	TRBV10-3	TRBJ2-1	CAITIDTFGNKGYNEQFF	TGTGCCATCACCATAGACACGTTTGGGAATAAGGGATACAATGAGCAGTTCTTC
few	TRBD2	TRBV7-9	TRBJ2-1	CASRLAGAEDEQFF	TGTGCCAGCAGGCTAGCGGGAGCGGAGGATGAGCAGTTCTTC
.	TRBD1	TRBV20-1	TRBJ2-7	CSARVTGGADEQYF	TGCAGTGCTAGAGTGACAGGGGGCGCCGACGAGCAGTACTTC
.	.	TRBV24-1	TRBJ2-7	CATSSRANEQYF	TGTGCCACCAGTTCGAGAGCGAATGAGCAGTACTTC
.	.	TRBV20-1	TRBJ2-1	CSARDRPTYNEQFF	TGCAGTGCTAGAGATCGGCCCACCTACAATGAGCAGTTCTTC
.	.	TRBV5-1	TRBJ2-3	CASSSGGGYTDTQYF	TGCGCCAGCAGCTCCGGAGGGGGATACACAGATACGCAGTATTTT
few	TRBD2	TRBV20-1	TRBJ2-1	CSARDGASGRGLSSYNEQFF	TGCAGTGCTAGAGATGGGGCTAGCGGGAGAGGGTTGAGCTCCTACAATGAGCAGTTCTTC
few	TRBD2	TRBV11-3	TRBJ2-7	CASSRRGTTYEQYF	TGTGCCAGCAGTAGACGCGGGACTACCTACGAGCAGTACTTC
many	.	TRBV25-1	TRBJ2-7	CASSVGSPIEQYF	TGTGCCAGCAGTGTGGGTAGCCCAATCGAGCAGTACTTC